The present T cell receptor beta chain was sequenced within a study of PD-1 blockade in classical Hodgkin lymphoma. Whole-study findings and limits: Diminished baseline TCR diversity has been reported in newly diagnosed patients relative to healthy donors. Nothing has yet pinned down what causes the repertoire differences, possibly disease activity or prior therapy.

The CDR3 extends over 15 amino acids. The ends were cut back, 7 bases at V and 4 bases at J, with 16 bases in the middle. Germline V lookup: CDR1 SEHNR, CDR2 FQNEAQ (reference sequence). The sample's time point: newly diagnosed, previously untreated cHL patient sample. As a comparison, the study used PBMCs from newly diagnosed, untreated classical Hodgkin lymphoma. About this clone: Antigen: not known.

Repertoires were generated with immunoSEQ multiplex PCR, while TCRdb's copy carries only in-frame clones and drops some. The table records 20,000 to 25,000 clones, 94% of them present only once. The receptor was isolated from a human donor with classical Hodgkin lymphoma. The chain carries TRBV7-9 and TRBJ2-2; D might be TRBD1 (6 bases). The sequenced material came from peripheral blood mononuclear cells (PBMCs). The CDR3 coding sequence is TGTGCCAGCACGCCTACAGGGTCGGGCACCGGGGAGCTGTTTTTT. It translates to CASTPTGSGTGELFF.